This TCR beta chain comes out of a study of T cells in Graves' hyperthyroidism and ophthalmopathy. Amplification targeted TCR beta CDR3 regions from RNA transcripts. HTBI primers were the set used in a first-round RT-PCR of the TCR CDR3. TCRdb used MiXCR to reprocess the multiplex PCR reads, holding one entry per CDR3 protein. This sample has over 700,000 distinct CDR3 sequences, with 35% to 45% found just once. Trimming shortened V by 0 bases and J by 5 bases, and 14 bases separated the two germline ends. From germline, CDR1 is SGHTA and CDR2 FQGNSA. This CDR3 has 15 amino acids. This clonotype was sampled from a man aged 18 to 30 with Graves' hyperthyroidism. V is TRBV7-2 and J is TRBJ2-7; D is undetermined. Sequencing was performed on blood. The CDR3 region has the DNA TGTGCCAGCAGCTTAGCGTCAGGTTTTGGGAACGAGCAGTACTTC. Residues: CASSLASGFGNEQYF.